Below are 27 T cell receptor beta chains sequenced from a single sample in a study of post-analysis software for immune sequencing data. The study's findings and limits: Controls had lower frequencies than patients of 4 or 5 TRBV segments, which included TRBV5-6, TRBV5-1 and TRBV20-1.

The antigens these receptors bind are not known. The library was made from cDNA and included unique molecular identifiers. TCRdb redid the calling of the PCR reads with MiXCR, one entry per CDR3 protein. The sample holds about 810,000 distinct CDR3 sequences, roughly 50% seen once. The sample was blood. These receptors originate from a girl aged 10 to 17 with multiple sclerosis.

The chain links TRBV14 to TRBJ1-1; possible D gene TRBD1, 5 bases. Germline-derived CDR1 and CDR2 are SGHDN and FVKESK. V lost 4 bases to trimming and J lost 2 bases, with 14 bases between them. The CDR3 covers 15 residues. CDR3 sequence reads: CASSPWEGINTEAFF. In DNA, the CDR3 is TGTGCCAGCAGCCCATGGGAGGGGATTAACACTGAAGCTTTCTTT. Full variable domain (remainder filled in from reference TRBV14 and TRBJ1-1): EAGVTQFPSHSVIEKGQTVTLRCDPISGHDNLYWYRRVMGKEIKFLLHFVKESKQDESGMPNNRFLAERTGGTYSTLKVQPAELEDSGVYFCASSPWEGINTEAFFGQGTRLTVV.

The rearrangement joins TRBV5-6 to TRBJ2-5, with 9 nucleotides matching TRBD1. This CDR3 contains 17 residues. Trimming at V came to 2 bases and at J to 5 bases, leaving 13 bases not matched to a gene. Looked up from germline, CDR1 is SGHDT and CDR2 is YYEEEE. CDR3 sequence (DNA): TGTGCCAGCAGCTTTCGGATCGGGACAGGGTGGGAGGAGACCCAGTACTTC. This codes for CASSFRIGTGWEETQYF.

The rearrangement joins TRBV5-5 to TRBJ1-2, with 7 positions matching TRBD1. The CDR3 runs 16 residues. Unmatched junction bases numbered 11, after V lost 4 bases and J lost 2 bases. Germline CDR1 and CDR2: SGHKS and YYEKEE (reference sequence). CDR3 DNA: TGTGCCAGCAGCGCGACAGGGCTAGAGATGAACTATGGCTACACCTTC. It translates to CASSATGLEMNYGYTF.

V gene TRBV29-1 combines with J gene TRBJ2-3; D remains unclear. CDR3 size: 12 residues. Between the trimmed V and J ends, which lost 7 bases and 1 base, there was a span of 9 bases. Germline assignment: CDR1 SQVTM and CDR2 ANQGSEA. The CDR3 DNA reads TGCAGCGAACTGAGTGGCACAGATACGCAGTATTTT. This gives the protein CSELSGTDTQYF.

The chain uses TRBV7-8 and TRBJ2-7; possibly TRBD1 or TRBD2 for D (6 bases each). The CDR3 runs 12 residues. With 10 bases removed from V and 3 bases from J, the gap between germline ends came to 13 bases. The germline CDR1 and CDR2 sequences are SGHVS and FQNEAQ. The CDR3 reads CATAEGGYEQYF. As DNA, the CDR3 is TGTGCCACCGCGGAGGGGGGCTACGAGCAGTACTTC.

Only a few counts were recorded for this clonotype. V usage is TRBV20-1 and J usage is TRBJ2-7; D assignment may be TRBD1 or TRBD2 (5 bases each). V lost 3 bases to trimming and J lost 1 base, with 13 bases between them. Germline V gene lookup returns CDR1 DFQATT and CDR2 SNEGSKA (reference sequence). The CDR3 consists of 14 residues. The DNA of the CDR3 is TGCAGTGCTAGTCGGGGACGGTTATCCTACGAGCAGTACTTC. It encodes CSASRGRLSYEQYF.

This clonotype has more than one count but fewer than ten. The J gene is TRBJ2-7, the V gene TRBV20-1; 7 positions match TRBD2. J was trimmed by 5 bases and V by 6 bases; bases with no gene match: 13. This CDR3 has 14 amino acids. Germline values: CDR1 DFQATT, CDR2 SNEGSKA (reference sequence). The CDR3 DNA follows: TGCAGTGCCGACGAAGGGGAGGGCCCCCACGAGCAGTACTTC. The encoded protein is CSADEGEGPHEQYF.

The chain joins TRBV5-1 to TRBJ2-7, with 7 bases identical to TRBD1. Germline loops: CDR1 SGHRS, CDR2 YFSETQ. The junction had 7 bases not matched to a gene; V was cut back by 4 bases and J by 3 bases. The CDR3 has 14 amino acids. The DNA of the CDR3 is TGCGCCAGCAGCCACCGGGACAGCCACTACGAGCAGTACTTC. This translates into CASSHRDSHYEQYF.

The rearrangement uses TRBV7-2 and TRBJ1-2; D may be TRBD1 (5 bases). Trimming removed 4 bases from V and 0 bases from J, with 9 bases in between. The CDR3 has 14 amino acids. Germline values: CDR1 SGHTA, CDR2 FQGNSA. CDR3 protein: CASSSGNTNYGYTF. DNA of the CDR3: TGTGCCAGCAGCTCAGGGAATACTAACTATGGCTACACCTTC.

J is TRBJ2-5 and V is TRBV9; D is perhaps TRBD1 or TRBD2 (5 bases each). The CDR3 has 14 residues. In germline, CDR1 is SGDLS, CDR2 YYNGEE. Trimming cost V 1 base and J 1 base, with 8 bases left between them. The CDR3, as DNA: TGTGCCAGCAGCGTATCCGGGACCCAAGAGACCCAGTACTTC. Translating it yields CASSVSGTQETQYF. Variable domain in full (rest from reference TRBV9 and TRBJ2-5): DSGVTQTPKHLITATGQRVTLRCSPRSGDLSVYWYQQSLDQGLQFLIQYYNGEERAKGNILERFSAQQFPDLHSELNLSSLELGDSALYFCASSVSGTQETQYFGPGTRLLVL.

The chain couples TRBV15 to TRBJ2-7; D remains unclear. This CDR3 is 13 amino acids long. Trimming left V 0 bases short and J 2 bases short, with 5 bases between. Germline values: CDR1 LNHNV, CDR2 YYDKDF (reference sequence). The CDR3 reads CATSREVTYEQYF. The CDR3 bases are TGTGCCACCAGCAGAGAAGTAACCTACGAGCAGTACTTC.

There are a few counts of this clonotype. V is TRBV5-1 and J is TRBJ2-7; 8 nucleotides align to TRBD2. Germline CDR1 reads SGHRS; CDR2 reads YFSETQ. The CDR3 is 15 amino acids. J gave up 2 bases and V 3 bases, and 7 bases lay outside the gene matches. The CDR3 region is CASSYLPGLAYEQYF. In DNA, the CDR3 is TGCGCCAGCAGCTACTTACCGGGACTAGCCTACGAGCAGTACTTC.

This sequence joins TRBV7-2 and TRBJ2-6; the match to TRBD1 covers 8 bases. V shed 5 bases and J 0 bases; nucleotides not matched to a gene: 9. The CDR3 has 18 amino acids. The germline CDR1 and CDR2 sequences are SGHTA and FQGNSA. For the CDR3, the DNA is TGTGCCAGCAGCCCTCGCGGGACAGGCAGCTCTGGGGCCAACGTCCTGACTTTC. Translation: CASSPRGTGSSGANVLTF.

The chain uses TRBV12-3 or TRBV12-4 and TRBJ1-4; possibly TRBD1 for D (6 bases). Trimming took 7 bases from V and 8 from J, leaving 17 bases between them. This CDR3 is 14 amino acids long. CDR3 sequence: CASTERGTTEKLFF. The CDR3 region has the DNA TGTGCCAGCACCGAAAGGGGGACCACAGAAAAACTGTTTTTT.

This clonotype was seen only a few times. Here the CDR3 reads CASGRDSSYEQYF. CDR3 nucleotides: TGTGCCAGTGGTCGGGACAGTTCCTACGAGCAGTACTTC. This chain connects TRBV3-1 to TRBJ2-7; 7 bases match TRBD1. J lost 1 base, V lost 9 bases, and 6 bases had no gene match. CDR3 length: 13 amino acids. Per germline, CDR1 LGHDT and CDR2 YNNKEL (reference sequence).

This clonotype was found a few times. The chain has TRBV12-3 or TRBV12-4 and TRBJ2-3, with 12 bases that match TRBD2. There are 20 residues in the CDR3. With V trimmed by 4 bases and J by 4 bases, 18 bases remained unmatched. CDR3 sequence: CASSSPVLAGGLEKSDTQYF. In DNA, the CDR3 is TGTGCCAGCAGTTCCCCAGTGCTAGCGGGGGGGCTAGAGAAATCAGATACGCAGTATTTT.

This clonotype came up a few times. The chain uses TRBV20-1 and TRBJ2-7; D unclear. The length of the CDR3 is 13 residues. Germline loops: CDR1 DFQATT, CDR2 SNEGSKA (reference sequence). Trimming stripped 4 bases from V and 6 bases from J, with 16 bases between. CDR3 nucleotides: TGCAGTGCTACGGACCCAACTCTCGCCGAGCAGTACTTC. This codes for CSATDPTLAEQYF.

In this sample, this clonotype turned up a few times. The rearrangement joins TRBV11-2 to TRBJ2-3, with D hard to call. The V end lost 1 base, the J end lost 6 bases, and 8 bases lay between the germline ends. The germline V gene has CDR1 SGHAT and CDR2 FQNNGV. The CDR3 is 13 amino acids. CDR3: CASSLGYSDTQYF. In DNA, the CDR3 is TGTGCCAGCAGCTTAGGGTACTCGGATACGCAGTATTTT.

The chain combines TRBV5-1 with TRBJ2-3; D is unresolved. The germline gives CDR1 SGHRS, CDR2 YFSETQ. The CDR3 loop spans 16 amino acids. V lost 0 bases, J lost 1 base, and 12 bases lay in between. CDR3 sequence: CASSLGAVLRTDTQYF. CDR3 in DNA: TGCGCCAGCAGCTTGGGAGCTGTCCTACGCACAGATACGCAGTATTTT.

Written as DNA, the CDR3 is TGTGCCAGCTCACCACGTCAGGAAGTTGGCTACACCTTC. The encoded protein is CASSPRQEVGYTF. The chain is built from TRBV18 and TRBJ1-2; unclear D gene. There are 13 residues in the CDR3. V was cut by 1 base and J by 7 bases, with 10 bases left in between. Per the germline V gene, CDR1 is KGHSH and CDR2 is LQKENI.

The chain couples TRBV2 to TRBJ2-5, with D tentatively TRBD1 or TRBD2 (7 bases each). Trimming left V 5 bases short and J 6 bases short, with 19 bases between. The CDR3 loop spans 15 amino acids. CDR1 is SNHLY, CDR2 FYNNEI, per germline. CDR3 nucleotides: TGTGCCAGCAGTTCGGGGGGCAGGGGGATGAAGACCCAGTACTTC. This sequence encodes CASSSGGRGMKTQYF.

This clonotype was counted once. The rearrangement joins TRBV10-3 to TRBJ2-7, with D tentatively TRBD1 or TRBD2 (6 bases each). Germline-derived CDR1 and CDR2 are ENHRY and SYGVKD. The CDR3 has 18 amino acids. V dropped 9 bases and J dropped 0 bases, with 27 bases sitting between them. The CDR3 sequence: CAIMGGRGRSADSYEQYF. In DNA, the CDR3 is TGTGCCATTATGGGGGGCCGAGGGAGAAGCGCCGACTCCTACGAGCAGTACTTC.

The V and J genes are TRBV25-1 and TRBJ2-7; no reliable D call. Trimming cost V 7 bases and J 3 bases, with 7 bases left between them. CDR1 is MGHDK and CDR2 is SYGVNS in the germline V gene. This CDR3 comprises 11 residues. The DNA for the CDR3 is TGTGCCAGCATGGTGAACTACGAGCAGTACTTC. It is translated as CASMVNYEQYF.

CDR3 nucleotide sequence: TGTGCCAGCAGACAACAAGGGGACTATGGCTACACCTTC. It codes for CASRQQGDYGYTF. The chain is built from TRBV27 and TRBJ1-2; possible D gene TRBD1, 5 bases. Germline assignment: CDR1 MNHEY and CDR2 SMNVEV (reference sequence). This CDR3 is 13 amino acids long. V was clipped by 6 bases and J by 3 bases, with 11 bases between them.

The rearrangement joins TRBV5-1 to TRBJ2-5; TRBD2 matches 7 bases. Germline loops: CDR1 SGHRS, CDR2 YFSETQ. The CDR3 has 17 residues. J lost 2 bases, V lost 5 bases, and 15 bases had no gene match. In DNA form, the CDR3 reads TGCGCCAGCAGGCCGGTCCTTACGGGGGGACCTCAAGAGACCCAGTACTTC. It specifies CASRPVLTGGPQETQYF.

The V and J genes are TRBV20-1 and TRBJ2-7; a weak D match, TRBD2 (6 bases). This CDR3 has 16 residues. Per germline, CDR1 DFQATT and CDR2 SNEGSKA (reference sequence). V shed 3 bases and J shed 1 base, with 19 bases lying between them. CDR3 in DNA: TGCAGTGCTAGGACGGGACTCCTAACAGCTTCCTACGAGCAGTACTTC. Translating it yields CSARTGLLTASYEQYF.

In this sample, this clonotype turned up a few times. The genes are TRBV20-1 and TRBJ1-2, with D tentatively TRBD1 (6 bases). The CDR3 contains 15 residues. The V gene's germline CDR1 is DFQATT and CDR2 SNEGSKA (reference sequence). The germline V and J ends were trimmed by 6 bases and 4 bases, with 21 bases remaining between them. CDR3 nucleotides: TGCAGTGCCAAAAGGCCCGGGGGGGGCAGCTATGGCTACACCTTC. Amino acids: CSAKRPGGGSYGYTF.